This record covers a single T cell receptor beta chain. The data derive from a study of blood T cell repertoires in COVID-19. About the study: Samples came from the United States, Italy and Spain, spanning acute and convalescent COVID-19.

The CDR3 is 14 residues long. Germline V CDR1 and CDR2: SGHKS, YYEKEE (reference sequence). Trimming pared 0 bases from V and 0 bases from J, leaving 6 bases between. The method was immunoSEQ multiplex PCR; TCRdb's version includes in-frame clones alone and lacks a portion of them. The repertoire holds a few hundred thousand clones, with around 84% as singletons. The clonotype comes from a human donor in a cohort sampled during active COVID-19. The sample taken for sequencing was peripheral blood. The chain joins TRBV5-5 to TRBJ1-1, with no clear D. CDR3 amino acids: CASSLGPLNTEAFF. The DNA of the CDR3 is TGTGCCAGCAGCTTGGGTCCTTTGAACACTGAAGCTTTCTTT. The variable domain in full, completed from reference TRBV5-5 and TRBJ1-1, reads DAGVTQSPTHLIKTRGQQVTLRCSPISGHKSVSWYQQVLGQGPQFIFQYYEKEERGRGNFPDRFSARQFPNYSSELNVNALLLGDSALYLCASSLGPLNTEAFFGQGTRLTVV.